This T cell receptor beta chain was retrieved from a study of blood T cell repertoires in COVID-19. Overall study: Acute and convalescent COVID-19 samples came from the United States, Italy and Spain.

Original methodology: Scientists estimated how many nucleated cells there were by amplifying reference gene primers. Sequenced by immunoSEQ multiplex PCR; TCRdb stores in-frame clones only, minus some. V, J and clone size reflect that table, while D and trimming were determined from the DNA. The sample has a few hundred thousand clones; approximately 88% are singletons. Seattle participants joined during active infection and were tracked over time. J lost 3 bases, V lost 2 bases, and 7 bases had no gene match. The CDR3 spans 17 residues. The clonotype originates from a woman aged 65 to 85 with COVID-19, enrolled during active disease. V and J are TRBV23-1 and TRBJ2-3; 11 bases are shared with TRBD2. TRBV23-1 is classed as an ORF, of uncertain function. What was sequenced was peripheral blood. Written as DNA, the CDR3 is TGCGCCAGCAGTCAACCTAAACTAGCGGGAGAAACAGATACGCAGTATTTT. Encoded protein: CASSQPKLAGETDTQYF.